The sequence of this TCR beta chain was determined in a study of blood T cell repertoires in COVID-19. Study-level information: Samples taken during acute and convalescent COVID-19 were collected in the United States, Italy and Spain.

The V segment lost 2 bases and the J segment 0 bases; nucleotides outside the gene matches: 4. The CDR3 covers 17 residues. Germline CDR1 is MDHEN and CDR2 is SYDVKM. Profiling relied on immunoSEQ multiplex PCR, and the TCRdb table lists in-frame clones only, not all of them. Here the sample spans more than 75,000 clones, 70% to 90% being singletons. Material for sequencing was peripheral blood. V and J are TRBV28 and TRBJ2-2; 9 positions match TRBD2. This sequence originates from a woman aged 70-85 years with acute or convalescent COVID-19. The CDR3 loop is CASSLGLAGPNTGELFF. Here the CDR3 DNA reads TGTGCCAGCAGTTTAGGTCTAGCGGGACCGAACACCGGGGAGCTGTTTTTT.